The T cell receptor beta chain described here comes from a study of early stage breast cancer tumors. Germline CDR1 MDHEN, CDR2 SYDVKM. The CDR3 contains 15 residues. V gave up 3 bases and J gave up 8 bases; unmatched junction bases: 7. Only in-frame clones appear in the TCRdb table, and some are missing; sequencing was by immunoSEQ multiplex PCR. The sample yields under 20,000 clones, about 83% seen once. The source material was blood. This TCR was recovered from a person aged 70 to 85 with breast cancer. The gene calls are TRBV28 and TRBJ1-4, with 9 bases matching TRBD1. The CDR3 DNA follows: TGTGCCAGCAGTTTGTTGGGACAGGGCAAGGAAAAACTGTTTTTT. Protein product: CASSLLGQGKEKLFF.